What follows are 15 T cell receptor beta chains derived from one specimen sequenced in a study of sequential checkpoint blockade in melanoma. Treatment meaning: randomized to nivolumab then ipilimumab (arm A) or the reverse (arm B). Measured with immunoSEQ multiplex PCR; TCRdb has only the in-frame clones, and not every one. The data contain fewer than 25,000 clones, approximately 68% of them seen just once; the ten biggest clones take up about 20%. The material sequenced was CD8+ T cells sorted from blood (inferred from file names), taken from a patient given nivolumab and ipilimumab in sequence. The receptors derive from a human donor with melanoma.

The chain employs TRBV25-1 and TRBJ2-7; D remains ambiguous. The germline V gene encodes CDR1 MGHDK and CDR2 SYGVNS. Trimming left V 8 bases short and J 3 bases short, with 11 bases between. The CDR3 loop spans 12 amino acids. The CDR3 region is CASGVNLYEQYF. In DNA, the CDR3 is TGTGCCAGCGGTGTAAATCTCTACGAGCAGTACTTC.

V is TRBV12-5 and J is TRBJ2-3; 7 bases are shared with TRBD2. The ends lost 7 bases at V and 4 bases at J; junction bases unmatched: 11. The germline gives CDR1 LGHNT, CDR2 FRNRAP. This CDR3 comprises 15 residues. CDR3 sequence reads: CASAQISGAPDTQYF. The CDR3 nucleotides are TGTGCTAGTGCCCAGATCAGCGGGGCCCCAGATACGCAGTATTTT.

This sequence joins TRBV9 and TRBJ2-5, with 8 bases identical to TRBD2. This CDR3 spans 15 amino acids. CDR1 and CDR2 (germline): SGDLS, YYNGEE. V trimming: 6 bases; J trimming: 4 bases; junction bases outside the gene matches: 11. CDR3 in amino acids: CASTPTPGLVETQYF. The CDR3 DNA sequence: TGTGCCAGCACCCCGACCCCGGGACTAGTAGAGACCCAGTACTTC.

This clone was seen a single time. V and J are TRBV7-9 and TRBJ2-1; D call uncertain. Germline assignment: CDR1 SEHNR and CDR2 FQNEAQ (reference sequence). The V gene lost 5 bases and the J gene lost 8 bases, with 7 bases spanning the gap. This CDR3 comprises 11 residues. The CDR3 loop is CASSERDEQFF. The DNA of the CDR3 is TGTGCCAGCAGCGAACGGGATGAGCAGTTCTTC.

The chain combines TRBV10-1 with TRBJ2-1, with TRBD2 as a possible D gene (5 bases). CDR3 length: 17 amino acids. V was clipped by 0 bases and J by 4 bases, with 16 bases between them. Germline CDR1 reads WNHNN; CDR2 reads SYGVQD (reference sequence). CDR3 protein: CASSESETGRGYNEQFF. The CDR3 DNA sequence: TGCGCCAGCAGTGAGTCAGAGACGGGTCGAGGGTACAATGAGCAGTTCTTC.

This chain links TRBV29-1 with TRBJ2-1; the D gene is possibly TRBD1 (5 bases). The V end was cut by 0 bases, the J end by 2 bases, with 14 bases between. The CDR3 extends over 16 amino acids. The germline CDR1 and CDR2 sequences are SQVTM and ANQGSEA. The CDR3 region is CSVEDPGRVTYNEQFF. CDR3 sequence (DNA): TGCAGCGTTGAAGATCCGGGCAGGGTGACCTACAATGAGCAGTTCTTC.

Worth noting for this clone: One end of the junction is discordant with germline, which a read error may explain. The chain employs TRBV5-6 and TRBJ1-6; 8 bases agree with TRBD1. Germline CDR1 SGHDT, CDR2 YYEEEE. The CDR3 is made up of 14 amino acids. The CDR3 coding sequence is TGTGCCAGCAGCGCCGGACAGGGCAATTCGCCCCTCCGCTTT. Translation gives CASSAGQGNSPLRF. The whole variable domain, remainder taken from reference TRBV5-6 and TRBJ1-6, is DAGVTQSPTHLIKTRGQQVTLRCSPKSGHDTVSWYQQALGQGPQFIFQYYEEEERQRGNFPDRFSGHQFPNYSSELNVNALLLGDSALYLCASSAGQGNSPLRFGNGTRLTVT.

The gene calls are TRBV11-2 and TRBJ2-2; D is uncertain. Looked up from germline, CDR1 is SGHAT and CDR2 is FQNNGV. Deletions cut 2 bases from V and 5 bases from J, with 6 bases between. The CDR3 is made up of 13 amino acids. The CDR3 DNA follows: TGTGCCAGCAGCTTACGCGGAACCGGGGAGCTGTTTTTT. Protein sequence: CASSLRGTGELFF.

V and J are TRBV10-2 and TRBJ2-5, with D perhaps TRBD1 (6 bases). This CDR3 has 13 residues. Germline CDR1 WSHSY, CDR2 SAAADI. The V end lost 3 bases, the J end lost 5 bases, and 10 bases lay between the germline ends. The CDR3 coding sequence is TGCGCCAGCAGTGATACAGGGTGGGAGACCCAGTACTTC. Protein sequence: CASSDTGWETQYF.

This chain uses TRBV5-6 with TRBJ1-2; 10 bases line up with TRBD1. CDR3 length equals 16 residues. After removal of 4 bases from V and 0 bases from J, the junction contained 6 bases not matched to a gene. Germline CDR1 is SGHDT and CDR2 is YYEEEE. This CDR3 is CASSHLGQGTNYGYTF. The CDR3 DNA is TGTGCCAGCAGCCACCTGGGACAGGGGACTAACTATGGCTACACCTTC.

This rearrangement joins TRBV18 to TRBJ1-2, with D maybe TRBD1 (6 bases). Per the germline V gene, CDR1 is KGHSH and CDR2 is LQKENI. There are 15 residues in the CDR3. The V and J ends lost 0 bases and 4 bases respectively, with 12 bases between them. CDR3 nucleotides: TGTGCCAGCTCACCACCGAAGACAGGTGTCTATGGCTACACCTTC. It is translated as CASSPPKTGVYGYTF.

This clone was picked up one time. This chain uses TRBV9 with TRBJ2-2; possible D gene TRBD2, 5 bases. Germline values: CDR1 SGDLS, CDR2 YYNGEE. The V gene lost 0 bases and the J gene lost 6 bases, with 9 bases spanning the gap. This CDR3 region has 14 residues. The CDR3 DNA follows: TGTGCCAGCAGCGTAGCTCCGGGGTCCGGGGAGCTGTTTTTT. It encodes CASSVAPGSGELFF.

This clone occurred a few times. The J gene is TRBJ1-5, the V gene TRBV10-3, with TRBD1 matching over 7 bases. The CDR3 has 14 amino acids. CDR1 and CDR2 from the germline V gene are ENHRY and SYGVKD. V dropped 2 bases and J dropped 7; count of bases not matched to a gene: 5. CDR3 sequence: CAISETGVGQPQHF. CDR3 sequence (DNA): TGTGCCATCAGTGAGACAGGGGTGGGGCAGCCCCAGCATTTT.

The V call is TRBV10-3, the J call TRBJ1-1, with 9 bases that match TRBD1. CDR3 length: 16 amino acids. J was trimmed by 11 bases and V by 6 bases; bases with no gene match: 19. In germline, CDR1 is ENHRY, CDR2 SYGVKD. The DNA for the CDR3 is TGTGCCATCAGGGCCCCCGGGACAGGGAATAAGATGGCGGCTTTCTTT. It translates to CAIRAPGTGNKMAAFF.

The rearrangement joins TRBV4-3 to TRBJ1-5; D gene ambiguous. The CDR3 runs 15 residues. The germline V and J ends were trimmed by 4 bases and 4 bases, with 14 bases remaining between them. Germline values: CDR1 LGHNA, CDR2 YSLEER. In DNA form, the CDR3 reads TGCGCCAGCAGCCTATTCACGGGAGCTAATCAGCCCCAGCATTTT. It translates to CASSLFTGANQPQHF.